The 24 T cell receptor beta chains below all came from one sample that was sequenced in a study of immune cell composition in non-small cell lung cancer. Generated by immunoSEQ multiplex PCR, the TCRdb table keeps only in-frame clones and is missing some. This table holds several thousand clones, 67% found once. Normal lung was sampled as far from the tumour as possible, at least 3 cm. The source material was non-adjacent lung tissue. The receptors derive from a human donor with non-small cell lung cancer.

J is TRBJ1-2 and V is TRBV5-4; no firm D call. The V gene lost 4 bases and the J gene lost 7 bases, with 11 bases spanning the gap. Germline CDR1 is SGHNT and CDR2 is YYREEE (reference sequence). The CDR3 is 12 amino acids. The CDR3 loop is CASSPVVGGYTF. The CDR3 DNA reads TGTGCCAGCAGCCCGGTGGTTGGTGGCTACACCTTC.

This chain joins TRBV29-1 and TRBJ2-3; D remains ambiguous. The V gene lost 3 bases and the J gene lost 1 base, with 11 bases spanning the gap. The V gene's germline CDR1 is SQVTM and CDR2 ANQGSEA. CDR3 length equals 14 residues. This CDR3 is CSVDSEGGTDTQYF. In nucleotides, the CDR3 is TGCAGCGTTGACAGCGAAGGAGGCACAGATACGCAGTATTTT.

This chain connects TRBV5-1 to TRBJ2-5; 8 positions agree with TRBD1. CDR1 is SGHRS and CDR2 is YFSETQ in the germline V gene. The CDR3 runs to 16 residues. V dropped 4 bases and J dropped 0; count of bases not matched to a gene: 8. The CDR3 region has the DNA TGCGCCAGCAGCATCATGGGACAGGCTAACCAAGAGACCCAGTACTTC. This translates into CASSIMGQANQETQYF.

The rearrangement joins TRBV10-1 to TRBJ2-5; TRBD1 matches 10 bases. The CDR3 loop spans 17 amino acids. Germline assignment: CDR1 WNHNN and CDR2 SYGVQD (reference sequence). With 6 bases clipped from V and 4 bases from J, the junction kept 14 bases outside the gene matches. The CDR3 loop is CASSSPRGQGCLETQYF. In nucleotides, the CDR3 is TGCGCCAGCAGCTCCCCCCGGGGACAGGGGTGTTTAGAGACCCAGTACTTC.

This chain connects TRBV7-8 to TRBJ1-4; D gene uncertain. V lost 1 base to trimming and J lost 8 bases, with 17 bases between them. CDR1 SGHVS and CDR2 FQNEAQ come from the germline V gene. CDR3 length: 16 amino acids. The DNA for the CDR3 is TGTGCCAGCAGCTTAGGGTCCGACCCCCGGCGGGAAAAACTGTTTTTT. Translation gives CASSLGSDPRREKLFF.

The gene calls are TRBV19 and TRBJ1-5; possible D gene TRBD1, 5 bases. The CDR3 has 19 residues. Germline CDR1 reads LNHDA; CDR2 reads SQIVND (reference sequence). V was pared by 3 bases and J by 6 bases, with 27 bases between. CDR3 amino acids: CASSIPLNRPGRVSQPQHF. The CDR3 DNA is TGTGCCAGTAGTATCCCCCTCAACAGGCCCGGAAGGGTTTCTCAGCCCCAGCATTTT.

The chain couples TRBV19 to TRBJ2-7, with D perhaps TRBD1 (6 bases). V lost 3 bases to trimming and J lost 5 bases, with 11 bases between them. CDR3 length: 13 amino acids. Germline loops: CDR1 LNHDA, CDR2 SQIVND (reference sequence). CDR3 in amino acids: CASSMVRDNEQYF. The CDR3 DNA reads TGTGCCAGTAGTATGGTCAGGGACAACGAGCAGTACTTC.

The table lists this clone with a few counts. This chain connects TRBV21-1 to TRBJ2-7; no check of the table's D call, TRBD1, against the DNA was made. TRBV21-1 is designated a pseudogene. The CDR3 contains 13 residues. CDR3 region: CASSKRGPYEQYF. The CDR3 DNA reads TGTGCCAGCAGCAAGAGGGGGCCCTACGAGCAGTACTTC.

The chain is built from TRBV6-1 and TRBJ1-5; D possibly corresponds to TRBD1 (5 bases). CDR3 length equals 14 residues. Trimming pared 4 bases from V and 0 bases from J, leaving 7 bases between. CDR1 MNHNS and CDR2 SASEGT come from the germline V gene. DNA for the CDR3: TGTGCCAGCAGTGCAGGGAATAGCAATCAGCCCCAGCATTTT. Protein: CASSAGNSNQPQHF.

This clone showed up just once. The rearrangement uses TRBV6-5 and TRBJ2-7, with unresolved D. Deletions cut 2 bases from V and 2 bases from J, with 7 bases between. The CDR3 has 13 amino acids. In germline, CDR1 is MNHEY, CDR2 SVGAGI. The CDR3 DNA is TGTGCCAGCAGTTACAGCCCCACCTACGAGCAGTACTTC. It specifies CASSYSPTYEQYF.

The rearrangement uses TRBV5-6 and TRBJ2-7; D perhaps matches TRBD2 (5 bases). V shed 4 bases and J shed 6 bases, with 26 bases lying between them. The germline V gene has CDR1 SGHDT and CDR2 YYEEEE. This CDR3 is 17 amino acids long. The CDR3 DNA is TGTGCCAGCAGCCCGGAGAAAAAGACCCGGGGAGTCCGCGAGCAGTACTTC. It codes for CASSPEKKTRGVREQYF.

The genes are TRBV5-8 and TRBJ2-2; TRBD1 aligns across 9 bases. Trimming at V came to 4 bases and at J to 8 bases, leaving 6 bases not matched to a gene. The CDR3 has 14 residues. Germline V gives CDR1 SGHTS, CDR2 YDEGEE. The CDR3 loop is CASSPGQGTGELFF. The DNA for the CDR3 is TGTGCCAGCAGCCCCGGACAGGGGACGGGGGAGCTGTTTTTT.

CDR3: CASRENRAYGYTF. The DNA of the CDR3 is TGCGCCAGCAGGGAAAACAGAGCCTATGGCTACACCTTC. The rearrangement joins TRBV10-2 to TRBJ1-2; D call uncertain. The CDR3 is 13 amino acids. The germline gives CDR1 WSHSY, CDR2 SAAADI. V was shortened by 6 bases and J by 4 bases, with 12 bases between the two germline ends.

This clone was seen more than once but under ten times. The J gene is TRBJ1-5, the V gene TRBV5-1; TRBD1 agrees at 7 bases. After removal of 5 bases from V and 1 base from J, the junction contained 3 bases not matched to a gene. This CDR3 region has 14 residues. CDR1 is SGHRS, CDR2 YFSETQ, per germline. CDR3 sequence: CASSLRGSNQPQHF. Written as DNA, the CDR3 is TGCGCCAGCAGTCTCAGGGGGAGCAATCAGCCCCAGCATTTT.

The V gene is TRBV10-3, the J gene TRBJ1-1; 7 bases agree with TRBD1. CDR3 length equals 16 residues. J was trimmed by 1 base and V by 2 bases; bases with no gene match: 7. CDR1 ENHRY and CDR2 SYGVKD come from the germline V gene. The DNA for the CDR3 is TGTGCCATCAGTGAGCCGAGACAGGGAAGGAACACTGAAGCTTTCTTT. Translated: CAISEPRQGRNTEAFF.

The chain is built from TRBV19 and TRBJ1-1, with D uncertain. The length of the CDR3 is 13 residues. With 1 base removed from V and 6 bases from J, the gap between germline ends came to 9 bases. Germline CDR1 is LNHDA and CDR2 is SQIVND (reference sequence). Here the CDR3 reads CASSIVPGAEAFF. CDR3 sequence (DNA): TGTGCCAGTAGTATAGTTCCAGGCGCTGAAGCTTTCTTT.

V and J are TRBV4-3 and TRBJ2-5, with a weak D call TRBD1 (5 bases). Trimming shortened V by 0 bases and J by 4 bases, and 9 bases separated the two germline ends. This CDR3 spans 14 amino acids. Germline CDR1 reads LGHNA; CDR2 reads YSLEER. The CDR3 is CASSQDSGLETQYF. CDR3 DNA sequence: TGCGCCAGCAGCCAAGATTCAGGGCTAGAGACCCAGTACTTC.

V is TRBV5-1 and J is TRBJ1-1; the match to TRBD1 covers 7 bases. Per germline, CDR1 SGHRS and CDR2 YFSETQ. Trimming cost V 4 bases and J 1 base; bases outside gene matches: 4. This CDR3 is 14 amino acids long. Written as DNA, the CDR3 is TGCGCCAGCAGCCCGGGGACAGCGAACACTGAAGCTTTCTTT. It specifies CASSPGTANTEAFF. Full variable domain (remainder filled in from reference TRBV5-1 and TRBJ1-1): KAGVTQTPRYLIKTRGQQVTLSCSPISGHRSVSWYQQTPGQGLQFLFEYFSETQRNKGNFPGRFSGRQFSNSRSEMNVSTLELGDSALYLCASSPGTANTEAFFGQGTRLTVV.

This chain connects TRBV19 to TRBJ2-7; 10 nucleotides match TRBD1. The trim removed 4 bases at V and 3 bases at J, leaving 6 bases unmatched. This CDR3 region has 15 residues. CDR1 and CDR2 from the germline V gene are LNHDA and SQIVND (reference sequence). The CDR3 sequence: CASSRDRGDVYEQYF. CDR3 nucleotide sequence: TGTGCCAGTAGTAGGGACAGGGGTGACGTCTACGAGCAGTACTTC.

V gene TRBV5-1 combines with J gene TRBJ2-5; the match to TRBD2 covers 16 bases. The CDR3 is 16 amino acids. The J segment lost 5 bases and the V segment lost 6 bases, leaving 7 bases of the junction unmatched. Germline V gives CDR1 SGHRS, CDR2 YFSETQ. The CDR3 region is CASIPGLAGGPETQYF. The CDR3, as DNA: TGCGCCAGCATACCGGGACTAGCGGGGGGGCCGGAGACCCAGTACTTC.

The V gene is TRBV5-1, the J gene TRBJ1-4; perhaps TRBD1 as D (6 bases). This CDR3 spans 14 amino acids. The germline V gene encodes CDR1 SGHRS and CDR2 YFSETQ. Trimming shortened V by 3 bases and J by 5 bases, and 11 bases separated the two germline ends. CDR3 nucleotide sequence: TGCGCCAGCAGCTCCGAAGGGGGAAATGAAAAACTGTTTTTT. Translating gives CASSSEGGNEKLFF.

Only a few counts were recorded for this clone. This chain links TRBV4-1 with TRBJ1-1, with 7 bases matching TRBD1. The J segment lost 7 bases and the V segment lost 1 base, leaving 6 bases of the junction unmatched. The germline V gene encodes CDR1 MGHRA and CDR2 YSYEKL. This CDR3 comprises 14 residues. The CDR3 bases are TGCGCCAGCAGCCAAGGTCTCGGGACAGATGAAGCTTTCTTT. As protein: CASSQGLGTDEAFF.

The chain has TRBV10-3 and TRBJ1-6, with TRBD1 matching 8 bases. Germline CDR1 and CDR2: ENHRY and SYGVKD. The CDR3 runs 16 residues. Unmatched junction bases numbered 1, after V lost 0 bases and J lost 3 bases. The CDR3 sequence is CAISESQGGYNSPLHF. In DNA form, the CDR3 reads TGTGCCATCAGTGAGTCACAGGGGGGCTATAATTCACCCCTCCACTTT.

This sequence joins TRBV6-1 and TRBJ1-6; a weak D match, TRBD1 (6 bases). Between the trimmed V and J ends, which lost 0 bases and 6 bases, there was a span of 9 bases. The CDR3 has 15 amino acids. Germline V lookup: CDR1 MNHNS, CDR2 SASEGT. The CDR3 reads CASSEAGGSNSPLHF. CDR3 sequence (DNA): TGTGCCAGCAGTGAAGCAGGGGGTAGTAATTCACCCCTCCACTTT.